What follows are 19 T cell receptor beta chains derived from one specimen sequenced in a study of blood T cell repertoires in COVID-19. Sequencing was performed with immunoSEQ multiplex PCR; in TCRdb, only in-frame clones are kept and a portion is missing. In the table there are tens of thousands of clones, 82% of which are singletons. The sequencing sample was made of peripheral blood. The receptors were gathered from a man at least 80 years old with active or convalescent COVID-19.

In this sample, this clone turned up a few times. The rearrangement joins TRBV11-1 to TRBJ2-2, with 8 nucleotides matching TRBD2. Germline lookup yields CDR1 SGHAT and CDR2 FQDESV (reference sequence). V lost 6 bases, J lost 8 bases, and 14 bases stayed unmatched. The CDR3 totals 16 residues. Here the CDR3 DNA reads TGTGCCAGCAGATCAGGGCTAGCGGGCAGTCTTGGGGAGCTGTTTTTT. Translating it yields CASRSGLAGSLGELFF.

The chain employs TRBV5-5 and TRBJ2-3; D is possibly TRBD2 (6 bases). From germline, CDR1 is SGHKS and CDR2 YYEKEE (reference sequence). V was shortened by 6 bases and J by 2 bases, with 16 bases between the two germline ends. The length of the CDR3 is 15 residues. Here the CDR3 reads CASTPLGLHTDTQYF. The DNA of the CDR3 is TGTGCCAGCACCCCCTTGGGACTCCACACAGATACGCAGTATTTT.

Here the CDR3 reads CASSSLGLAGLGNEQFF. CDR3 nucleotide sequence: TGCGCCAGCAGCTCCCTTGGGCTAGCGGGGCTAGGGAATGAGCAGTTCTTC. This chain uses TRBV5-1 with TRBJ2-1; 9 nucleotides align to TRBD2. Germline lookup yields CDR1 SGHRS and CDR2 YFSETQ. CDR3 length equals 17 residues. Unmatched junction bases numbered 14, after V lost 3 bases and J lost 7 bases. The full variable domain, in which reference TRBV5-1 and TRBJ2-1 provide the parts outside the CDR3, is KAGVTQTPRYLIKTRGQQVTLSCSPISGHRSVSWYQQTPGQGLQFLFEYFSETQRNKGNFPGRFSGRQFSNSRSEMNVSTLELGDSALYLCASSSLGLAGLGNEQFFGPGTRLTVL.

The chain recombines TRBV3-1 (or the pseudogene TRBV3-2) with TRBJ2-7; possibly TRBD1 for D (5 bases). This CDR3 has 15 residues. V was pared by 3 bases and J by 3 bases, with 15 bases between. Germline-derived CDR1 and CDR2 are LGHDT and YNNKEL (reference sequence). CDR3 sequence reads: CASSQVPRGYYEQYF. The CDR3 DNA reads as TGTGCCAGCAGCCAGGTCCCAAGGGGCTACTACGAGCAGTACTTC.

V gene TRBV12-3 or TRBV12-4 combines with J gene TRBJ1-2, with D perhaps TRBD1 (5 bases). The CDR3 has 12 amino acids. V was pared by 3 bases and J by 7 bases, with 9 bases between. CDR3 residues: CASSFSGFGYTF. In DNA, the CDR3 is TGTGCCAGCAGTTTCTCAGGGTTTGGCTACACCTTC.

This clone was detected once. This sequence joins TRBV7-9 and TRBJ1-1; tentatively, D is TRBD1 (5 bases). Per germline, CDR1 SEHNR and CDR2 FQNEAQ (reference sequence). The CDR3 loop spans 13 amino acids. Trimming removed 5 bases from V and 4 bases from J, with 11 bases in between. The CDR3 spells CASSRRQLTEAFF. As DNA, the CDR3 is TGTGCCAGCAGCCGTAGACAGCTCACTGAAGCTTTCTTT.

Only a few counts were recorded for this clone. The chain carries TRBV19 and TRBJ1-2, with unresolved D. CDR1 and CDR2 from the germline V gene are LNHDA and SQIVND (reference sequence). The CDR3 consists of 12 residues. V lost 5 bases and J lost 3, with 7 bases in between. The CDR3 DNA reads as TGTGCCAGTAGTCCCCAGGACTATGGCTACACCTTC. This translates into CASSPQDYGYTF.

The chain has TRBV3-1 (or the pseudogene TRBV3-2) and TRBJ2-1; TRBD1 agrees at 9 bases. Trimming cost V 4 bases and J 3 bases; bases outside gene matches: 4. The CDR3 covers 15 residues. CDR1 and CDR2 (germline): LGHDT, YNNKEL (reference sequence). The CDR3 is CASSRGTGFYNEQFF. The CDR3 nucleotides read TGTGCCAGCAGCCGAGGGACAGGGTTCTACAATGAGCAGTTCTTC.

The genes are TRBV19 and TRBJ2-2; 7 positions agree with TRBD1. Trimming removed 5 bases from V and 2 bases from J; junction bases left unmatched: 8. Germline CDR1 reads LNHDA; CDR2 reads SQIVND (reference sequence). The CDR3 is made up of 16 amino acids. The CDR3 reads CASSAFGTANTGELFF. CDR3 DNA sequence: TGTGCCAGTAGTGCCTTCGGGACAGCAAACACCGGGGAGCTGTTTTTT.

The CDR3 is CASSLGGSGSYEQYF. As DNA, the CDR3 is TGCGCCAGCAGCTTGGGTGGGAGCGGGAGCTACGAGCAGTACTTC. J is TRBJ2-7 and V is TRBV5-1; 8 bases fit TRBD2. Germline V gene data show CDR1 as SGHRS and CDR2 as YFSETQ. Unmatched junction bases numbered 5, after V lost 0 bases and J lost 3 bases. The CDR3 is 15 residues long.

In this sample, this clone turned up a few times. The gene calls are TRBV20-1 and TRBJ2-3, with 14 bases aligning to TRBD2. The J segment lost 1 base and the V segment lost 3 bases, leaving 6 bases of the junction unmatched. The CDR3 runs to 17 residues. Germline CDR1 DFQATT, CDR2 SNEGSKA (reference sequence). This chain's CDR3 is CSASVGLAGGGTDTQYF. CDR3 sequence (DNA): TGCAGTGCTAGTGTAGGACTAGCGGGAGGTGGCACAGATACGCAGTATTTT.

The chain joins TRBV15 to TRBJ2-1; D gene unclear. V lost 0 bases, J lost 6 bases, and 9 bases lay in between. The CDR3 has 14 amino acids. The V gene's germline CDR1 is LNHNV and CDR2 YYDKDF (reference sequence). The CDR3: CATSRDFDSNEQFF. CDR3 sequence (DNA): TGTGCCACCAGCAGAGATTTCGACTCCAATGAGCAGTTCTTC.

V usage is TRBV7-9 and J usage is TRBJ2-1, with D maybe TRBD2 (5 bases). Germline CDR1 reads SEHNR; CDR2 reads FQNEAQ (reference sequence). V lost 5 bases, J lost 4 bases, and 9 bases lay in between. This CDR3 has 13 amino acids. The CDR3 loop is CASSPTSYNEQFF. CDR3 DNA sequence: TGTGCCAGCAGCCCCACTAGTTACAATGAGCAGTTCTTC.

The chain recombines TRBV9 with TRBJ2-7; TRBD2 matches 8 bases. CDR3 size: 16 residues. The J segment lost 1 base and the V segment lost 4 bases, leaving 10 bases of the junction unmatched. Germline values: CDR1 SGDLS, CDR2 YYNGEE. As DNA, the CDR3 is TGTGCCAGCAGCCCGCGGGGTAGCGGGGTATCCTACGAGCAGTACTTC. Protein product: CASSPRGSGVSYEQYF. Variable domain in full (rest from reference TRBV9 and TRBJ2-7): DSGVTQTPKHLITATGQRVTLRCSPRSGDLSVYWYQQSLDQGLQFLIQYYNGEERAKGNILERFSAQQFPDLHSELNLSSLELGDSALYFCASSPRGSGVSYEQYFGPGTRLTVT.

A few counts support this clone. V usage is TRBV10-1 and J usage is TRBJ1-2; D is unresolved. Germline loops: CDR1 WNHNN, CDR2 SYGVQD (reference sequence). The CDR3 is 11 amino acids. The CDR3 here is CVLGRGLGYTF. CDR3 DNA sequence: TGCGTTCTCGGCCGTGGGCTGGGCTACACCTTC.

The chain's CDR3 is CASQPSPDRRRSYNEQFF. CDR3 coding DNA: TGTGCCAGCCAGCCGAGTCCGGACAGGAGAAGAAGCTACAATGAGCAGTTCTTC. This chain connects TRBV18 to TRBJ2-1; 7 nucleotides line up with TRBD1. Trimming at V came to 8 bases and at J to 3 bases, leaving 19 bases not matched to a gene. CDR1 is KGHSH, CDR2 LQKENI, per germline. CDR3 length: 18 amino acids.

This clone was picked up a small number of times. The CDR3 loop is CASSLPWGGEQYF. CDR3 coding DNA: TGTGCCAGCAGTTTGCCGTGGGGGGGCGAGCAGTACTTC. The genes are TRBV6-5 and TRBJ2-7; the match to TRBD2 covers 7 bases. CDR3 length: 13 amino acids. Germline values: CDR1 MNHEY, CDR2 SVGAGI. The ends lost 4 bases at V and 6 bases at J; junction bases unmatched: 6.

The CDR3 bases are TGTGCCAGCAGTGAAGGTAACCAGGGGCTTGAAAAACTGTTTTTT. It is translated as CASSEGNQGLEKLFF. The chain employs TRBV2 and TRBJ1-4, with a possible D match to TRBD1 (6 bases). The CDR3 length is 15 residues. V was trimmed by 1 base and J by 7 bases, leaving 13 bases between them. Per the germline V gene, CDR1 is SNHLY and CDR2 is FYNNEI.

V is TRBV18 and J is TRBJ1-1, with D tentatively TRBD1 (5 bases). The CDR3 is 12 residues long. Germline CDR1 is KGHSH and CDR2 is LQKENI. With 5 bases removed from V and 4 bases from J, the gap between germline ends came to 8 bases. CDR3 coding DNA: TGTGCCAGCTCATTGGGGCCCACTGAAGCTTTCTTT. Amino acid sequence: CASSLGPTEAFF.